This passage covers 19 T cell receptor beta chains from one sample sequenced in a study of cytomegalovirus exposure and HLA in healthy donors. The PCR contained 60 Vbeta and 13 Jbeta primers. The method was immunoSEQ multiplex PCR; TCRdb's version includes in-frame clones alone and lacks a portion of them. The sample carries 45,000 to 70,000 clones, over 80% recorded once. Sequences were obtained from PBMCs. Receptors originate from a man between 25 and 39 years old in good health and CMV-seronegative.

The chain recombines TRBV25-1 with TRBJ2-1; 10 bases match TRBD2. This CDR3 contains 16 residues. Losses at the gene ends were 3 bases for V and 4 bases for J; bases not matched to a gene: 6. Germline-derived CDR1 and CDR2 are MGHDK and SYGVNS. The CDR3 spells CASSEDLTSGYNEQFF. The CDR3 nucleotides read TGTGCCAGCAGTGAGGATTTGACTAGCGGGTACAATGAGCAGTTCTTC.

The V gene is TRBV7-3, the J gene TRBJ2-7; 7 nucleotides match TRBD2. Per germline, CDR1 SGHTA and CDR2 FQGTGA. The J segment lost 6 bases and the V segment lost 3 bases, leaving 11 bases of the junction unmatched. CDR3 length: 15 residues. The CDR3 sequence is CASSLDSGTNSEQYF. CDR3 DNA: TGTGCCAGCAGCTTGGACTCCGGGACTAATAGCGAGCAGTACTTC.

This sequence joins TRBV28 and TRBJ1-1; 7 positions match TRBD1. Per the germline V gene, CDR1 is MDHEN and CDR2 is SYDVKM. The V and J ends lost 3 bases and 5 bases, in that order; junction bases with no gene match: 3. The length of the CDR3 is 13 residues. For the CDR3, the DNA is TGTGCCAGCAGTTTGAGACAGGGAACTGAAGCTTTCTTT. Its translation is CASSLRQGTEAFF.

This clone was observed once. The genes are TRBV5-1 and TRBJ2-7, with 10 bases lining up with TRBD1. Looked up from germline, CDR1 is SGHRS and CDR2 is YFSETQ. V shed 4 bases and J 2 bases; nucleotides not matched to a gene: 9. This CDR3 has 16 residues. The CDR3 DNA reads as TGCGCCAGCAGCCCGAGACCGGGACAGGGGCCCTACGAGCAGTACTTC. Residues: CASSPRPGQGPYEQYF.

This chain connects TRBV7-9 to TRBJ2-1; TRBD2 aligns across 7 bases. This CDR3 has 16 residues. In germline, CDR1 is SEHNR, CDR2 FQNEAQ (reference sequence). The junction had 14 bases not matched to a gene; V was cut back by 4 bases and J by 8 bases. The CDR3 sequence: CASSSGRENTRDEQFF. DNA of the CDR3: TGTGCCAGCAGCTCGGGGCGGGAGAACACTCGGGATGAGCAGTTCTTC.

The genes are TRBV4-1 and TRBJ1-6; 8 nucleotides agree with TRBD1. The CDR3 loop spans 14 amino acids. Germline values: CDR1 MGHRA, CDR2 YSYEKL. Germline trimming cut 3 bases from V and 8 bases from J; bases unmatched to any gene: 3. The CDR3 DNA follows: TGCGCCAGCAGCCAGGAGGACAGGGATTCACCCCTCCACTTT. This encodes CASSQEDRDSPLHF.

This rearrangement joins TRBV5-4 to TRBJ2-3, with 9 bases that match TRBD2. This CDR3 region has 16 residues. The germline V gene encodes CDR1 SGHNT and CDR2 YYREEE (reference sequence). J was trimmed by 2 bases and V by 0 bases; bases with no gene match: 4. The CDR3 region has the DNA TGTGCCAGCAGCTTGGGGACTAGCGTACACACAGATACGCAGTATTTT. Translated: CASSLGTSVHTDTQYF.

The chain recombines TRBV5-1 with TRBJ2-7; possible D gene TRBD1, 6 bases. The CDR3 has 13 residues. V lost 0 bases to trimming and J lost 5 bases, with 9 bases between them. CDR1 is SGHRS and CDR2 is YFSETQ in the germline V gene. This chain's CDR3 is CASSLAGADEQYF. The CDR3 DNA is TGCGCCAGCAGCTTGGCAGGGGCCGACGAGCAGTACTTC.

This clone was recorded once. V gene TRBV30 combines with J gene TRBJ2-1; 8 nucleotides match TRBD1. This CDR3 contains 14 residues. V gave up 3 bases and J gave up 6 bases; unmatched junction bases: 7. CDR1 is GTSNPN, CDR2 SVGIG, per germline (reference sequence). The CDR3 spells CAWRRGTGSNEQFF. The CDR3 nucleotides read TGTGCCTGGAGACGGGGGACAGGCAGCAATGAGCAGTTCTTC.

CDR3 in DNA: TGCGCCAGCAGACTAGCGGGGGGGATTACAGATACGCAGTATTTT. This sequence encodes CASRLAGGITDTQYF. The V call is TRBV5-1, the J call TRBJ2-3, with TRBD2 matching over 13 bases. The J segment lost 3 bases and the V segment lost 5 bases, leaving 3 bases of the junction unmatched. Germline V gives CDR1 SGHRS, CDR2 YFSETQ. This CDR3 is 15 amino acids long.

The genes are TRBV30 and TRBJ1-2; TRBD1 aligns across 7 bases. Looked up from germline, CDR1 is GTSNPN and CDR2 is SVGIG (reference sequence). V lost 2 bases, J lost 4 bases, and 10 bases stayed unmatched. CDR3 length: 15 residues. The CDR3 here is CAWSPKPTGSYGYTF. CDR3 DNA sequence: TGTGCCTGGAGTCCCAAACCGACAGGGAGCTATGGCTACACCTTC.

The CDR3, as DNA: TGCGCCAGCAGCCAAGGGACTAGCGGGTCTTACAATGAGCAGTTCTTC. It yields the protein CASSQGTSGSYNEQFF. V and J are TRBV4-1 and TRBJ2-1, with 11 nucleotides matching TRBD2. This CDR3 spans 16 amino acids. V shed 1 base and J 4 bases; nucleotides not matched to a gene: 3. The germline CDR1 and CDR2 sequences are MGHRA and YSYEKL.

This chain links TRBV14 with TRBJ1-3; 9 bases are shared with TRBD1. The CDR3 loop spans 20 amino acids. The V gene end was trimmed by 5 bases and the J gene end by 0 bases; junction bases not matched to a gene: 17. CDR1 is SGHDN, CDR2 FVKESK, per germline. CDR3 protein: CASSTPDPGQGHFSGNTIYF. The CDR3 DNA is TGTGCCAGCAGCACGCCCGACCCGGGACAGGGACATTTCTCTGGAAACACCATATATTTT. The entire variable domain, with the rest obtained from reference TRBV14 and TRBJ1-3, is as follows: EAGVTQFPSHSVIEKGQTVTLRCDPISGHDNLYWYRRVMGKEIKFLLHFVKESKQDESGMPNNRFLAERTGGTYSTLKVQPAELEDSGVYFCASSTPDPGQGHFSGNTIYFGEGSWLTVV.

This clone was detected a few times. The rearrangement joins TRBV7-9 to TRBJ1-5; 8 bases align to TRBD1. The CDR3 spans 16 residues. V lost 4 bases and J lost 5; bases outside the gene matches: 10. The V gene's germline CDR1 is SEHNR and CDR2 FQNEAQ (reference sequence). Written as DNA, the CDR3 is TGTGCCAGCAGCTCAGGTGTGGGACAGGCGCATCAGCCCCAGCATTTT. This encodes CASSSGVGQAHQPQHF. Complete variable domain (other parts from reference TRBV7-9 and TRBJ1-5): DTGVSQNPRHKITKRGQNVTFRCDPISEHNRLYWYRQTLGQGPEFLTYFQNEAQLEKSRLLSDRFSAERPKGSFSTLEIQRTEQGDSAMYLCASSSGVGQAHQPQHFGDGTRLSIL.

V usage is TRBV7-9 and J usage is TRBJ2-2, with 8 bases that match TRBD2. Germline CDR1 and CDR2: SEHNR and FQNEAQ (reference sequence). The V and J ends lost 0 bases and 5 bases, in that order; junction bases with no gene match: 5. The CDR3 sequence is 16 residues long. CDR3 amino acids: CASSLAKTSVTGELFF. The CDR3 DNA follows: TGTGCCAGCAGCTTAGCGAAGACTAGCGTTACCGGGGAGCTGTTTTTT. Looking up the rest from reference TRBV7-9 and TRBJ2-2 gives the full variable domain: DTGVSQNPRHKITKRGQNVTFRCDPISEHNRLYWYRQTLGQGPEFLTYFQNEAQLEKSRLLSDRFSAERPKGSFSTLEIQRTEQGDSAMYLCASSLAKTSVTGELFFGEGSRLTVL.

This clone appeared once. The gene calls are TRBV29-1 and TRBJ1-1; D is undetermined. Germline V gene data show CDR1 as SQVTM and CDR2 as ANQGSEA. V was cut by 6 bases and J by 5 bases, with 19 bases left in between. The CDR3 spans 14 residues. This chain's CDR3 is CSVSGLRLPTEAFF. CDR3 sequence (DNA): TGCAGCGTATCTGGACTGCGGCTCCCTACTGAAGCTTTCTTT.

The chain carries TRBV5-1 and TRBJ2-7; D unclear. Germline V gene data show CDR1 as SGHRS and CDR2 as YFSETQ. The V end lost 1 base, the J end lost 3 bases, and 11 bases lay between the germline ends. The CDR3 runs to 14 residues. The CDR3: CASSLSLDSYEQYF. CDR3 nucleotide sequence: TGCGCCAGCAGCTTGTCCCTAGATAGCTACGAGCAGTACTTC. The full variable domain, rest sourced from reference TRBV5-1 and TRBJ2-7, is KAGVTQTPRYLIKTRGQQVTLSCSPISGHRSVSWYQQTPGQGLQFLFEYFSETQRNKGNFPGRFSGRQFSNSRSEMNVSTLELGDSALYLCASSLSLDSYEQYFGPGTRLTVT.

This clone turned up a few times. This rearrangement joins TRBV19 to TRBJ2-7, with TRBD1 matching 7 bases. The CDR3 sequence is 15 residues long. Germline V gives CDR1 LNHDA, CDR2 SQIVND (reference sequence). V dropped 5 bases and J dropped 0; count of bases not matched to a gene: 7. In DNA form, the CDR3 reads TGTGCCAGTAGTTTGGCTACAGGGGCCTCCTACGAGCAGTACTTC. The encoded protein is CASSLATGASYEQYF.

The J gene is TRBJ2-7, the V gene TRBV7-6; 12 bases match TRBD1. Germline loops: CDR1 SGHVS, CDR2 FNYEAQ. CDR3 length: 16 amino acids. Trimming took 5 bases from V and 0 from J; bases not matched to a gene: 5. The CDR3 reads CASSPGTGGTSYEQYF. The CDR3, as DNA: TGTGCCAGCAGCCCGGGGACAGGGGGCACCTCCTACGAGCAGTACTTC.